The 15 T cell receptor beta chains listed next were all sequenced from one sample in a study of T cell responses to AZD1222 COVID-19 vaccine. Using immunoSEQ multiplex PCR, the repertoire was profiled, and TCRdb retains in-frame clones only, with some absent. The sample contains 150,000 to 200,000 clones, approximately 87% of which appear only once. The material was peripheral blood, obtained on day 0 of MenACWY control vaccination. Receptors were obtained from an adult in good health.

The CDR3 reads CASMQGGDEQYF. The DNA of the CDR3 is TGTGCCAGCATGCAGGGAGGGGACGAGCAGTACTTC. The chain links TRBV6-5 to TRBJ2-7; TRBD2 agrees at 7 bases. The V gene's germline CDR1 is MNHEY and CDR2 SVGAGI. The CDR3 sequence is 12 residues long. The ends lost 7 bases at V and 5 bases at J; junction bases unmatched: 5.

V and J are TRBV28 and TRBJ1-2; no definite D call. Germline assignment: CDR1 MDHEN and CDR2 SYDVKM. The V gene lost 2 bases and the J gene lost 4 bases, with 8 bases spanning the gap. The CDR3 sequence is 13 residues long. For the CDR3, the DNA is TGTGCCAGCAGTTTACTGGTGAGCTATGGCTACACCTTC. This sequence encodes CASSLLVSYGYTF.

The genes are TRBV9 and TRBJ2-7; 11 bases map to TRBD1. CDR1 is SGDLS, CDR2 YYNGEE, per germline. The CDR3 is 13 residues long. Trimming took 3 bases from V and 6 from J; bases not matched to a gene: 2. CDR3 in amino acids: CASSGTGGGEQYF. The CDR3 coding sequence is TGTGCCAGCAGCGGGACAGGGGGCGGCGAGCAGTACTTC.

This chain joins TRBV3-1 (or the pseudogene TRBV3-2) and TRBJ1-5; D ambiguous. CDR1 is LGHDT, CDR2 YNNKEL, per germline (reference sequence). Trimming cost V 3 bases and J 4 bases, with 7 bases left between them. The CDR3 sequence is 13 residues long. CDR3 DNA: TGTGCCAGCAGCCAGAGCAGGAATCAGCCCCAGCATTTT. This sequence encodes CASSQSRNQPQHF.

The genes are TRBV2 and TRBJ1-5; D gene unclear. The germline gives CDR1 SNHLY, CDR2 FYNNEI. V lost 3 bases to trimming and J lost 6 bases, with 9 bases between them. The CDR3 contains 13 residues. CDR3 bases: TGTGCCAGCAGTGAGGAGGCGGGTCAGCCCCAGCATTTT. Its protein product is CASSEEAGQPQHF.

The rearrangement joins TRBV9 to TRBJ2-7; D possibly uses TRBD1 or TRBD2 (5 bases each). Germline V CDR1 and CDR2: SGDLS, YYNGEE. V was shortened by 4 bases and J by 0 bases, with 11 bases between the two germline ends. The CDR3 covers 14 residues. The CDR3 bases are TGTGCCAGCAGCCGGGGCCGCAGCTCCTACGAGCAGTACTTC. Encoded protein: CASSRGRSSYEQYF.

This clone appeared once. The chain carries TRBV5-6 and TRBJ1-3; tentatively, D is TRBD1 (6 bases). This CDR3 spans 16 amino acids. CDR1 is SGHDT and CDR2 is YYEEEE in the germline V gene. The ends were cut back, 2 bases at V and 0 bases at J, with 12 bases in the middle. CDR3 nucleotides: TGTGCCAGCAGCTTAGGGACAACCCTCTCTGGAAACACCATATATTTT. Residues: CASSLGTTLSGNTIYF. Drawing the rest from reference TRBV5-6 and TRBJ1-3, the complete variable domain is DAGVTQSPTHLIKTRGQQVTLRCSPKSGHDTVSWYQQALGQGPQFIFQYYEEEERQRGNFPDRFSGHQFPNYSSELNVNALLLGDSALYLCASSLGTTLSGNTIYFGEGSWLTVV.

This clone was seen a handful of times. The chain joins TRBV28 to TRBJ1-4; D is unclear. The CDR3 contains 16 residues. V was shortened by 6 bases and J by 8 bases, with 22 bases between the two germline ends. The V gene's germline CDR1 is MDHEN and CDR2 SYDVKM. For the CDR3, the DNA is TGTGCCAGCAGCTCACTCCCTGGGCAGGTCGGGGAAAAACTGTTTTTT. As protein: CASSSLPGQVGEKLFF.

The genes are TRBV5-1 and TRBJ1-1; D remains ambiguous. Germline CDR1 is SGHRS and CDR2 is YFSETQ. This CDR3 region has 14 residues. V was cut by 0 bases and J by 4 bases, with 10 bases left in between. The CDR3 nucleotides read TGCGCCAGCAGCTTGGGAGGGAGGGTCACTGAAGCTTTCTTT. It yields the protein CASSLGGRVTEAFF.

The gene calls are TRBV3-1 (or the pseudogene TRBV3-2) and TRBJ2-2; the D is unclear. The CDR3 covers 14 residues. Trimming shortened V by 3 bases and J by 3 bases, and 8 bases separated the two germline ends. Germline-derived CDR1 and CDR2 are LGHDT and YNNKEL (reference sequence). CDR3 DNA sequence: TGTGCCAGCAGCCAGATAAGGTACACCGGGGAGCTGTTTTTT. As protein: CASSQIRYTGELFF.

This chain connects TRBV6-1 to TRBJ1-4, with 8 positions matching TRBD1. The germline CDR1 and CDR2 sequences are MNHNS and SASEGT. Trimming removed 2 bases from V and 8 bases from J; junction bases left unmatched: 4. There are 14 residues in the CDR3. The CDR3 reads CASSEQGAVEKLFF. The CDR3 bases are TGTGCCAGCAGTGAACAGGGGGCCGTGGAAAAACTGTTTTTT.

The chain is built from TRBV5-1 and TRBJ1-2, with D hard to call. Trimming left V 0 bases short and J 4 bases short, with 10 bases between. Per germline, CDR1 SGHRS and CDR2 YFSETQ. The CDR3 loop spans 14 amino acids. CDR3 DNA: TGCGCCAGCAGCTTGGGAATACCCCCCTATGGCTACACCTTC. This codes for CASSLGIPPYGYTF.

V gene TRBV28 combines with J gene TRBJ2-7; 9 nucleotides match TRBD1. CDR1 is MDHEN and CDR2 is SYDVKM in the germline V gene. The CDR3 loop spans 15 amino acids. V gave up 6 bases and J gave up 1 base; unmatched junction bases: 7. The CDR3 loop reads CASRSGQGRSYEQYF. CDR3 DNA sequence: TGTGCCAGCAGGAGCGGACAGGGGAGATCCTACGAGCAGTACTTC.

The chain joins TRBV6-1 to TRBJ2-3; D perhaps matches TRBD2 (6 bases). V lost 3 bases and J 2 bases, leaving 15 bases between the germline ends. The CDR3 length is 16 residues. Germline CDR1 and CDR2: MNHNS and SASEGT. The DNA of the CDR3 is TGTGCCAGCAGTGAGGCTTTTAGCGGCTACACAGATACGCAGTATTTT. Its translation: CASSEAFSGYTDTQYF.

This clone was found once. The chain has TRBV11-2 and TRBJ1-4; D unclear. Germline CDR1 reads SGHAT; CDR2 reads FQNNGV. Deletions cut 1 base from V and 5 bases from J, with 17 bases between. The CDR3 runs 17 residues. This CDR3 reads CASSLAILAGLNEKLFF. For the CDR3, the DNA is TGTGCCAGCAGCTTAGCTATCCTAGCTGGGTTGAATGAAAAACTGTTTTTT.